This entry describes one T cell receptor (beta chain). Recruits, aged about 18 to 95 years, lived in 25 or so US areas. Each recovered donor of Cohort 3 presented with two negative PCRs, clearance, or symptom resolution. Looked up from germline, CDR1 is SGDLS and CDR2 is YYNGEE. Between the trimmed V and J ends, which lost 0 bases and 6 bases, there was a span of 15 bases. The CDR3 spans 15 residues. The data were taken from a study of blood T cell repertoires in COVID-19. Across the whole study: Samples taken during acute and convalescent COVID-19 were collected in the United States, Italy and Spain.

In the authors' methods: Researchers report that nucleated cell counts were estimated from reference gene primer amplification. The table came from immunoSEQ multiplex PCR; TCRdb's copy has only in-frame clones and leaves some out. V and J calls and clone size are as listed in that table; D and trimming were resolved from the DNA. The sample includes a few hundred thousand clones, 86% of them seen just once. The receptor was isolated from a man aged 30 to 39 who had recovered from COVID-19. Sequencing was performed on PBMCs or T cells enriched from blood (not recorded which). This rearrangement joins TRBV9 to TRBJ1-2, with a weak D call TRBD1 (5 bases). This chain's CDR3 is CASSVAVDTYHGYTF. The CDR3 nucleotides are TGTGCCAGCAGCGTAGCTGTGGACACTTACCATGGCTACACCTTC.